The T cell receptor beta chain described here comes from a study of CD8+ T cells in alopecia areata. Study-level background: Oral tofacitinib (5 to 10 mg twice daily) was administered to treated patients.

General observations from the study: Clonality was higher in lesional than normal scalp, especially in alopecia totalis/universalis. Mice showed clearer TCR sharing than patients did, a gap that was possibly HLA-related.

Concerning this clone itself: What it binds is unknown.

The sequencing template was cDNA reverse transcribed from extracted RNA. Assay used: immunoSEQ multiplex PCR; TCRdb lists only in-frame clones, some missing. In the table there are approximately 7,000 clones, 67% of which are singletons. Peripheral blood samples and lesional scalp punch biopsies were obtained from alopecia areata patients. This sequence was found in a human donor with alopecia areata. The material sequenced was skin, taken at week 0.

CDR3 bases: TGTGCCAGTAGTCTCCGAGGACTAGCGGGGGGGCCGAGTAATGAGCAGTTCTTC. Translation: CASSLRGLAGGPSNEQFF. The gene calls are TRBV19 and TRBJ2-1; 15 nucleotides agree with TRBD2. Trimming cost V 5 bases and J 7 bases; bases outside gene matches: 12. The CDR3 totals 18 residues. Germline V lookup: CDR1 LNHDA, CDR2 SQIVND (reference sequence).